The entry that follows covers one TCR beta chain sequence. Its target is unknown. The CDR3 is 13 residues long. Trimming removed 3 bases from V and 2 bases from J, with 5 bases in between. Germline V gene data show CDR1 as SGHNT and CDR2 as YENEEA. This specimen belongs to a study of cytomegalovirus exposure and HLA in healthy donors. The primer mix had 60 Vbeta and 13 Jbeta primers. Clones were read by immunoSEQ multiplex PCR, and TCRdb kept only the in-frame ones, dropping some. The table includes about 160,000 clones, 75% to 90% detected once. Points from the study as a whole: A later examination showed that TCR association rates differed by HLA locus, with DRB1 most and HLA-C fewest. Despite most TCR sequences being rare, some public TCRs occurred in many donors.

This chain joins TRBV11-3 and TRBJ1-3; D not resolved. The sample was PBMCs. The TCR sequence derives from a human donor in good health. CDR3 protein: CASSLTTGNTIYF. The CDR3 DNA follows: TGTGCCAGCAGCTTGACAACTGGAAACACCATATATTTT.